The 31 T cell receptor beta chains below were found in one sample sequenced in a study of T cells in Graves' hyperthyroidism and ophthalmopathy. There were TCR beta CDR3 regions amplified from RNA transcripts. A set of HTBI primers served as the primers for a first-round RT-PCR of the TCR CDR3. TCRdb reanalysed the multiplex PCR reads using MiXCR and keeps one entry per CDR3 protein. The repertoire consists of hundreds of thousands of distinct CDR3 sequences, with just under 45% occurring once and the leading ten covering about 7.7%. Sequencing used peripheral blood or thyroid tissue (not recorded which). These receptors were collected from an adult man with Graves' disease, either hyperthyroidism or ophthalmopathy (not recorded which).

The chain employs TRBV7-9 and TRBJ2-2; 10 bases agree with TRBD1. This CDR3 contains 15 residues. Germline values: CDR1 SEHNR, CDR2 FQNEAQ (reference sequence). The V segment lost 7 bases and the J segment 3 bases; nucleotides outside the gene matches: 5. CDR3 amino acids: CASTLTGGDTGELFF. The CDR3 DNA follows: TGTGCCAGCACCTTGACAGGGGGCGACACCGGGGAGCTGTTTTTT.

This clonotype was seen ten or more times. V is TRBV20-1 and J is TRBJ1-5; TRBD1 might be the D (6 bases). This CDR3 is 13 amino acids long. From germline, CDR1 is DFQATT and CDR2 SNEGSKA (reference sequence). The V gene lost 6 bases and the J gene lost 0 bases, with 9 bases spanning the gap. The CDR3 nucleotides are TGCAGTGCGCCGACAGGTAGCAATCAGCCCCAGCATTTT. Its translation: CSAPTGSNQPQHF.

The rearrangement uses TRBV5-1 and TRBJ1-5, with no clear D. The CDR3 is 13 residues long. Germline V gene data show CDR1 as SGHRS and CDR2 as YFSETQ. V was pared by 3 bases and J by 5 bases, with 9 bases between. CDR3 in amino acids: CASSYDGYQPQHF. In DNA form, the CDR3 reads TGCGCCAGCAGCTACGACGGGTATCAGCCCCAGCATTTT. The complete variable domain, with remaining parts taken from reference TRBV5-1 and TRBJ1-5, reads KAGVTQTPRYLIKTRGQQVTLSCSPISGHRSVSWYQQTPGQGLQFLFEYFSETQRNKGNFPGRFSGRQFSNSRSEMNVSTLELGDSALYLCASSYDGYQPQHFGDGTRLSIL.

The genes are TRBV29-1 and TRBJ1-1; D is undetermined. The CDR3 spans 13 residues. V lost 8 bases to trimming and J lost 0 bases, with 13 bases between them. From germline, CDR1 is SQVTM and CDR2 ANQGSEA. The CDR3 loop reads CSTSTNMNTEAFF. The CDR3 DNA reads as TGCAGCACGTCGACAAACATGAACACTGAAGCTTTCTTT.

About this clonotype: Since a much larger clone is just one base distant, this may be a read error. V is TRBV6-2 or TRBV6-3 and J is TRBJ1-1, with 7 bases fitting TRBD1. Germline V gene data show CDR1 as MNHEY and CDR2 as SVGEGT. The V segment lost 10 bases and the J segment 3 bases; nucleotides outside the gene matches: 2. The CDR3 runs to 11 residues. CDR3 sequence: CAIRGDTEAFF. The CDR3 DNA is TGTGCCATCAGGGGGGACACTGAAGCTTTCTTT.

In regard to this clonotype: A read error is possible here, since a much larger clone lies one base away. The rearrangement links TRBV10-3 to TRBJ2-2; D call uncertain. The CDR3 contains 13 residues. Trimming stripped 3 bases from V and 3 bases from J, with 5 bases between. Germline V gene sequence: CDR1 ENHRY, CDR2 SYGVKD. CDR3 loop: CAISDGDTGELFF. CDR3 coding DNA: TGTGCCATCAGTGACGGAGACACCGGGGAGCTGTTTTTT.

In regard to this clonotype: Its ends do not fully match the called genes, so a read error is possible. The chain joins TRBV10-2 to TRBJ2-7; no definite D call. Germline assignment: CDR1 WSHSY and CDR2 SAAADI. CDR3 length: 14 amino acids. Written as DNA, the CDR3 is TGTGCCAGCAGTTATCACGGAAGCTCCTACGAGCAGTACTTC. It translates to CASSYHGSSYEQYF.

A word on this clonotype: The junction and the germline gene differ at one end; a read error may be behind it. CDR3 bases: TGTGCCAGCAGTGCCACTTGGGAGAACACTGAAGCTTTCTTT. Protein: CASSATWENTEAFF. This rearrangement joins TRBV10-3 to TRBJ1-1, with D unresolved. Per germline, CDR1 ENHRY and CDR2 SYGVKD. CDR3 size: 14 residues.

The chain has TRBV21-1 and TRBJ1-1. TRBV21-1 is designated a pseudogene. The CDR3 totals 13 residues. The DNA of the CDR3 is TGTGCCAGCAGCATTACCATGAACACTGAAGCTTTCTTT. Translated: CASSITMNTEAFF.

As regards this clonotype: A read error may be the cause here, since a much bigger clone is one base away. The rearrangement joins TRBV7-8 to TRBJ2-7; D ambiguous. The V gene's germline CDR1 is SGHVS and CDR2 FQNEAQ. CDR3 length: 15 amino acids. CDR3 DNA sequence: TGTGCCATCAGCCCCCGCGGCCAGAGCTCCTACGAGCAGTACTTC. This gives the protein CAISPRGQSSYEQYF. The variable domain in full, completed from reference TRBV7-8 and TRBJ2-7, reads GAGVSQSPRYKVAKRGQDVALRCDPISGHVSLFWYQQALGQGPEFLTYFQNEAQLDKSGLPSDRFFAERPEGSVSTLKIQRTQQEDSAVYLCAISPRGQSSYEQYFGPGTRLTVT.

This clonotype occurred many times. The chain uses TRBV11-2 and TRBJ2-7; no clear D gene. Between the trimmed V and J ends, which lost 1 base and 1 base, there was a span of 5 bases. Germline V gene sequence: CDR1 SGHAT, CDR2 FQNNGV. The CDR3 is 13 residues long. CDR3 coding DNA: TGTGCCAGCAGCTTAGCGGCTTCCTACGAGCAGTACTTC. Translated, it gives CASSLAASYEQYF. The full variable domain, rest sourced from reference TRBV11-2 and TRBJ2-7, is EAGVAQSPRYKIIEKRQSVAFWCNPISGHATLYWYQQILGQGPKLLIQFQNNGVVDDSQLPKDRFSAERLKGVDSTLKIQPAKLEDSAVYLCASSLAASYEQYFGPGTRLTVT.

This clonotype was detected only once. The rearrangement links TRBV5-1 to TRBJ1-5; TRBD1 matches at 7 bases. The CDR3 runs 16 residues. The germline CDR1 and CDR2 sequences are SGHRS and YFSETQ. The V gene end was trimmed by 2 bases and the J gene end by 4 bases; junction bases not matched to a gene: 9. In DNA, the CDR3 is TGCGCCAGCAGCTTTTCGACAGGGATCCCTAATCAGCCCCAGCATTTT. As protein: CASSFSTGIPNQPQHF. Supplemented by reference TRBV5-1 and TRBJ1-5, the full variable domain reads KAGVTQTPRYLIKTRGQQVTLSCSPISGHRSVSWYQQTPGQGLQFLFEYFSETQRNKGNFPGRFSGRQFSNSRSEMNVSTLELGDSALYLCASSFSTGIPNQPQHFGDGTRLSIL.

This chain uses TRBV7-7 with TRBJ2-5; TRBD2 aligns across 12 bases. Germline CDR1 reads SSHAT; CDR2 reads FNYEAQ (reference sequence). The CDR3 is made up of 17 amino acids. V gave up 6 bases and J gave up 1 base; unmatched junction bases: 9. For the CDR3, the DNA is TGTGCCAGCAGTCTCGGACTAGCGGGGCACCTCCAAGAGACCCAGTACTTC. It specifies CASSLGLAGHLQETQYF.

This chain joins TRBV2 and TRBJ2-7; D unclear. V shed 3 bases and J shed 7 bases, with 7 bases lying between them. CDR3 length: 11 residues. Per germline, CDR1 SNHLY and CDR2 FYNNEI. This CDR3 is CASSEEWEQYF. CDR3 nucleotide sequence: TGTGCCAGCAGTGAGGAGTGGGAGCAGTACTTC. Together with reference TRBV2 and TRBJ2-7, the CDR3 gives the full variable domain: EPEVTQTPSHQVTQMGQEVILRCVPISNHLYFYWYRQILGQKVEFLVSFYNNEISEKSEIFDDQFSVERPDGSNFTLKIRSTKLEDSAMYFCASSEEWEQYFGPGTRLTVT.

CDR3 sequence (DNA): TGTGCCAGCAGTGTTGCTAGCGGGGAGCTGTTTTTT. This translates into CASSVASGELFF. J is TRBJ2-2 and V is TRBV7-9; no definite D call. Deletions cut 6 bases from V and 7 bases from J, with 9 bases between. Germline values: CDR1 SEHNR, CDR2 FQNEAQ (reference sequence). CDR3 length: 12 residues.

The chain couples TRBV7-4 to TRBJ1-5, with D maybe TRBD1 (6 bases). In germline, CDR1 is SGHVT, CDR2 SQSDAQ. V gave up 0 bases and J gave up 6 bases, with 12 bases separating them. CDR3 size: 15 residues. The CDR3 DNA follows: TGTGCCAGCAGCTTAGCTAGCGGGGGCAGTCAGCCCCAGCATTTT. This translates into CASSLASGGSQPQHF.

In this sample, this clonotype turned up once. Relative to the germline gene, one junction end is altered; a read error may explain this. The chain links TRBV10-3 to TRBJ1-6; 8 bases agree with TRBD1. CDR1 and CDR2 from the germline V gene are ENHRY and SYGVKD. This CDR3 comprises 15 residues. CDR3 sequence reads: CASSTRTGNRSPLHF. CDR3 sequence (DNA): TGTGCCAGCAGTACCCGGACAGGGAACCGTTCACCCCTCCACTTT.

This clonotype was found a few times. The V and J genes are TRBV14 and TRBJ1-1; weak D call: TRBD1 (5 bases). The CDR3 is 14 amino acids. Trimming removed 4 bases from V and 4 bases from J, with 13 bases in between. CDR1 is SGHDN, CDR2 FVKESK, per germline. This CDR3 reads CASSRRDRPTEAFF. The CDR3 DNA reads as TGTGCCAGCAGCCGCCGGGACCGACCCACTGAAGCTTTCTTT.

This clonotype was observed a handful of times. The chain combines TRBV6-6 with TRBJ2-5; D is possibly TRBD1 (6 bases). Trimming stripped 6 bases from V and 6 bases from J, with 14 bases between. CDR1 and CDR2 from the germline V gene are MNHNY and SVGAGI (reference sequence). The CDR3 loop spans 13 amino acids. The CDR3 DNA reads TGTGCCAGCAGCTCGGACAGTAGCCAGACCCAGTACTTC. Amino acid sequence: CASSSDSSQTQYF.

The V and J genes are TRBV20-1 and TRBJ1-2; D might be TRBD1 (6 bases). This CDR3 is 13 amino acids long. CDR1 is DFQATT and CDR2 is SNEGSKA in the germline V gene (reference sequence). The CDR3, as DNA: TGCAGCGCCTCCACGACAGGTCTAGATGGCTACACCTTC. It translates to CSASTTGLDGYTF.

Points on this clonotype: The conserved closing phenylalanine or tryptophan is absent in this CDR3, likely reflecting a read error. This chain uses TRBV5-6 with TRBJ1-1, with 8 bases identical to TRBD1. The junction had 5 bases not matched to a gene; V was cut back by 5 bases and J by 11 bases. CDR1 is SGHDT, CDR2 YYEEEE, per germline. The CDR3 runs 11 residues. The CDR3 protein is CASSYRGRAFS. CDR3 in DNA: TGTGCCAGCAGTTACAGGGGGAGGGCTTTCTCT.

V usage is TRBV6-5 and J usage is TRBJ2-2; unclear D gene. Germline V gene lookup returns CDR1 MNHEY and CDR2 SVGAGI. This CDR3 comprises 12 residues. Trimming shortened V by 4 bases and J by 7 bases, and 7 bases separated the two germline ends. The CDR3 region is CASSFQDGELFF. The CDR3 region has the DNA TGTGCCAGCAGTTTCCAGGACGGGGAGCTGTTTTTT.

This clonotype appeared many times. This chain connects TRBV2 to TRBJ1-6; TRBD1 agrees at 10 bases. Germline V lookup: CDR1 SNHLY, CDR2 FYNNEI. Germline trimming cut 6 bases from V and 9 bases from J; bases unmatched to any gene: 5. The CDR3 contains 14 residues. This CDR3 reads CASRRTGGASPLHF. The CDR3 DNA follows: TGTGCCAGCAGGCGGACAGGGGGGGCTTCACCCCTCCACTTT. The whole variable domain, filled in from reference TRBV2 and TRBJ1-6, reads EPEVTQTPSHQVTQMGQEVILRCVPISNHLYFYWYRQILGQKVEFLVSFYNNEISEKSEIFDDQFSVERPDGSNFTLKIRSTKLEDSAMYFCASRRTGGASPLHFGNGTRLTVT.

With regard to this clonotype: A much larger clone is a single base away; this may be a read error. The V and J genes are TRBV7-6 and TRBJ1-4, with 8 bases aligning to TRBD1. The V gene's germline CDR1 is SGHVS and CDR2 FNYEAQ. The J segment lost 4 bases and the V segment lost 8 bases, leaving 9 bases of the junction unmatched. The CDR3 has 15 residues. The CDR3 sequence is CASGPRTGSNEKLFF. CDR3 sequence (DNA): TGTGCCAGCGGCCCCAGGACAGGGAGTAATGAAAAACTGTTTTTT.

The genes are TRBV24-1 and TRBJ1-5; 7 positions agree with TRBD1. Germline loops: CDR1 KGHDR, CDR2 SFDVKD. V was clipped by 4 bases and J by 6 bases; unmatched bases: 8. The CDR3 is 15 amino acids. The CDR3 is CATSETGRFSQPQHF. The CDR3 nucleotides are TGTGCCACCAGTGAGACAGGGCGGTTCAGTCAGCCCCAGCATTTT.

This clonotype was recorded a few times. The rearrangement uses TRBV5-1 and TRBJ1-1; D is unclear. CDR1 and CDR2 (germline): SGHRS, YFSETQ. This CDR3 contains 15 residues. Trimming took 4 bases from V and 0 from J, leaving 13 bases between them. The CDR3 loop is CASSAQAGLNTEAFF. The CDR3 DNA reads TGCGCCAGCAGCGCCCAAGCGGGCCTGAACACTGAAGCTTTCTTT.

This chain connects TRBV20-1 to TRBJ2-7; tentatively, D is TRBD1 (6 bases). This CDR3 contains 14 residues. V dropped 6 bases and J dropped 8 bases, with 23 bases sitting between them. Germline V CDR1 and CDR2: DFQATT, SNEGSKA (reference sequence). In DNA form, the CDR3 reads TGCAGTGCGACCCGACAGGTGGATAGGCCCCAGCAGTACTTC. Amino acid sequence: CSATRQVDRPQQYF.

This clonotype was recorded a few times. This chain links TRBV7-2 with TRBJ1-6; TRBD1 aligns across 7 bases. Per germline, CDR1 SGHTA and CDR2 FQGNSA. This CDR3 spans 18 amino acids. The V segment lost 3 bases and the J segment 8 bases; nucleotides outside the gene matches: 16. As DNA, the CDR3 is TGTGCCAGCAGCTTGTGGGCCAATGGGAGGGGGCTGTATTCACCCCTCCACTTT. Its translation: CASSLWANGRGLYSPLHF.

The chain recombines TRBV5-1 with TRBJ2-7, with 7 bases identical to TRBD1. This CDR3 is 15 amino acids long. Germline V lookup: CDR1 SGHRS, CDR2 YFSETQ. After removal of 3 bases from V and 0 bases from J, the junction contained 6 bases not matched to a gene. This chain's CDR3 is CASSSPTGTSYEQYF. In DNA form, the CDR3 reads TGCGCCAGCAGCTCACCGACAGGGACCTCCTACGAGCAGTACTTC.

The chain is built from TRBV18 and TRBJ1-1; D is undetermined. Germline-derived CDR1 and CDR2 are KGHSH and LQKENI. V dropped 6 bases and J dropped 10 bases, with 12 bases sitting between them. The CDR3 sequence is 11 residues long. The CDR3, as DNA: TGTGCCAGCTCCCTCGGAGAGGTAGCTTTCTTT. Translation: CASSLGEVAFF. The full variable domain, its missing parts supplied by reference TRBV18 and TRBJ1-1, is NAGVMQNPRHLVRRRGQEARLRCSPMKGHSHVYWYRQLPEEGLKFMVYLQKENIIDESGMPKERFSAEFPKEGPSILRIQQVVRGDSAAYFCASSLGEVAFFGQGTRLTVV.

V and J are TRBV2 and TRBJ2-5, with 14 bases lining up with TRBD2. The CDR3 extends over 15 amino acids. V lost 6 bases to trimming and J lost 5 bases; unmatched junction nucleotides: 5. Per germline, CDR1 SNHLY and CDR2 FYNNEI. This chain's CDR3 is CASRGGLAGVETQYF. In DNA, the CDR3 is TGTGCCAGCAGGGGGGGACTAGCGGGAGTGGAGACCCAGTACTTC.